This TCR beta chain was profiled in a study of blood T cell repertoires in COVID-19. Authors' methods: From reference gene primer amplification, estimates of nucleated cell counts were derived. Clones were sequenced by immunoSEQ multiplex PCR, and TCRdb holds only the in-frame ones, with some missing. D and trimming were read from the DNA, whereas the V and J calls and clone size are those reported in that table. The table includes about 230,000 clones, 70% to 90% detected once. Donors were grouped by their self-reported clinical history. The source material was PBMCs or T cells enriched from blood (not recorded which). The origin of this receptor is a woman between 40 and 50 years old with acute COVID-19.

The CDR3 sequence: CASSMGQGDNEKLFF. CDR3 DNA sequence: TGTGCCAGTAGTATGGGACAGGGAGACAATGAAAAACTGTTTTTT. This rearrangement joins TRBV19 to TRBJ1-4; 9 bases map to TRBD1. CDR3 length: 15 amino acids. CDR1 and CDR2 (germline): LNHDA, SQIVND (reference sequence). Trimming took 3 bases from V and 5 from J; bases not matched to a gene: 4.